This T cell receptor beta chain was documented in a study of cytomegalovirus exposure and HLA in healthy donors. Regarding this clone: Its specificity is not known.

PCR primers comprised 60 Vbeta and 13 Jbeta primers. TCRdb's copy holds only in-frame clones and misses some; the assay was immunoSEQ multiplex PCR. The repertoire holds under 200,000 clones, with roughly four fifths as singletons. Study-wide points: Excluded were some V segments that proved indistinguishable, including TRBV6-2 and TRBV6-3.

The V end lost 5 bases, the J end lost 2 bases, and 8 bases lay between the germline ends. In germline, CDR1 is MNHEY, CDR2 SVGAGI. The CDR3 runs 13 residues. This receptor was taken from a woman younger than 35 in good health and CMV-seronegative. J is TRBJ2-3 and V is TRBV6-5; tentative D call: TRBD2 (5 bases). Sequences were obtained from PBMCs. The CDR3 nucleotides are TGTGCCAGCAGTCCGGACTTCACAGATACGCAGTATTTT. Amino acid sequence: CASSPDFTDTQYF.